This TCR beta chain was sequenced during a study of beta chain features in type 1 diabetes listed by TCRdb under 2018. About the investigation overall: Mean age, gender distribution, total cell number and subset yield were not different between patients and healthy donors. Across all samples, some 99 million sorted cells were examined, and cell number per subset correlated strongly with RNA yield. In the study, TCRB repertoires of sorted circulating CD4+ T cell subsets from recently diagnosed type 1 diabetes patients were compared with those of matched healthy donors. Naive and central memory subsets were obtained from all 30 or so donors, but regulatory and stem cell-like memory subsets were isolated from only 8 patients and roughly eight healthy donors. Overall study outcomes, separate from this receptor: Patients with type 1 diabetes made fewer insertions and deleted more nucleotides at VDJ recombination sites, implying thymic rearrangement abnormalities. PCR might favor shorter templates, but patient and control samples were amplified and corrected together, so any skew would affect both groups equally. Because small numbers of individuals were included in the HLA sub-analyses, any influence of HLA type on TCRB rearrangement was left unresolved. Sequencing cDNA rather than genomic DNA could over-represent highly expressing activated cells, although activation and CD3 levels did not differ between groups. The naive, central memory and regulatory TCRB repertoires appeared to resemble one another more closely among patients than among healthy donors. Type 1 diabetes patients showed a moderate but significant shortening of TCRB CDR3 length in all four CD4+ subsets.

Trimming takes 7 bases from V and 2 bases from J, and the germline ends sit 15 bases apart. CDR1 and CDR2 (WNHNN, SYGVQD) derive from the germline V gene (reference sequence). From the cysteine through the phenylalanine, the CDR3 covers 15 amino acids. Only the CDR3 part of the read is kept: 45 bases, read in frame from the first base. The entire amount of isolated RNA was reverse transcribed using the High Capacity cDNA Reverse Transcription Kit, so the sequenced TCRB transcripts were expressed ones. Deep immunoSEQ sequencing was performed on naive, central memory and regulatory T cell samples, with an average of roughly 3.3 million total reads per sample. After sorted cells were lysed in RLT buffer, RNA was extracted with DNase-treated RNeasy Micro or Mini kits, with the choice depending on cell number. To prevent cross-contamination, every cell subset was processed on its own, while patient and healthy donor samples were processed together. The immunoSEQ multiplex PCR was used to amplify TCRB sequences from cDNA, yielding 87-bp fragments that span the CDR3 region. Sequencing of the amplicons was done on the Illumina HiSeq platform. In the source study's methods: Synthetic template baselines were used to correct PCR bias computationally, reads within Hamming distance 2 were collapsed, and singletons that could not be merged were discarded. Reads were aligned against IMGT to assign V, D and J genes, CDR3 length and insertions or deletions at six rearrangement sites. Within each subset, clonotype counts were normalized to sorted cell number, and only after that were true diversity and Gini coefficients computed with the tcR R package. Repertoire sharing was quantified using the overlap coefficient calculated on TCRB nucleotide sequences. Out-of-frame TCRB sequences from naive cells were analyzed as a proxy for the pre-selection repertoire. This is the immuneACCESS table as TCRdb keeps it, with only in-frame sequences that have V and J called. A part of the clones is gone; compared with another copy, unresolved V genes explain less than half, and the rest is unexplained. V and J calls and clone size are those listed in that table; D and trimming were worked out from the DNA. This sample holds hundreds of thousands of clones; over 12% were observed only once. Nearly 0.04% of the sample comes from the top ten.

About this clone: This receptor's antigen is unknown. No base quality information exists; no much larger clone differs at one position.

Each donor gave one peripheral blood draw, about 100 mL on average, collected into heparinised tubes. Naive, central memory, regulatory and stem cell-like memory CD4+ T cells were sorted on a BD FACSAria II using a panel including CD45RO, CCR7, CD25, CD127, CD95 and CD27. A purity above 98% was achieved for all sorted populations. PBMCs were separated immediately by Lymphoprep density gradient centrifugation and were stained directly, without being cultured. So that batch effects would be minimized, each experiment stained and sorted samples in pairs, pairing one healthy donor with one patient. The chain employs TRBV10-1 and TRBJ1-5; perhaps TRBD1 is the D gene, with 6 bases matching. Source material: naive CD4+ T cells from blood. This sample's cell subset or site label indicates: true naive CD4+ T cells. The clonotype comes from a man aged 18 to 30 with type 1 diabetes. The CDR3 has the sequence CASTAGNRGNQPQHF. The sequenced DNA: TGCGCCAGCACCGCGGGGAACAGGGGCAATCAGCCCCAGCATTTT.